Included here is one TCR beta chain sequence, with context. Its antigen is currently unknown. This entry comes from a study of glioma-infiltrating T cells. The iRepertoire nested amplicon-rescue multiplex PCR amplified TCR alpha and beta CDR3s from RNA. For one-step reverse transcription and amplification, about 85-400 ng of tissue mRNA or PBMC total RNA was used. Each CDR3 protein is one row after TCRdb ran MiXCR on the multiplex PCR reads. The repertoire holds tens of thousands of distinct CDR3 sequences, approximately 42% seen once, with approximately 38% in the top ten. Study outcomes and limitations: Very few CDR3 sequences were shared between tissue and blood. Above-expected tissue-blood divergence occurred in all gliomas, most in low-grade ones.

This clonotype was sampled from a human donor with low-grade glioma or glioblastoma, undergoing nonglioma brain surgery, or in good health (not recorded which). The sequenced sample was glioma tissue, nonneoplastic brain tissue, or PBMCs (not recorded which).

CDR3 DNA: TGTGCCAGCAGCCGGACAGTTGCGCACTATGGCTACACCTTC. This translates into CASSRTVAHYGYTF. The chain is built from TRBV12-3 or TRBV12-4 and TRBJ1-2, with D perhaps matching TRBD1 (6 bases). This CDR3 is 14 amino acids long. V lost 6 bases and J 3 bases, leaving 14 bases between the germline ends.